These T cell receptor beta chains were read from a single sample in a study of T cell responses to AZD1222 COVID-19 vaccine. Libraries were prepared by immunoSEQ multiplex PCR; TCRdb keeps only in-frame clonotypes and omits some of them. The data show 95,000 or so clones, with roughly 92% seen just once and 7.5% to 9.5% held by the top ten. The source material was peripheral blood, sampled 28 days after the second AZD1222 dose. These receptors were obtained from an adult who received the AZD1222 COVID-19 vaccine. Each CDR3 is given with its conserved first and last residue. D genes are given only for firm matches. Size values are once, few and many counts, or a class for expanded clones, and some rows have none.

TRBJ2-1	.	.	TRBV27	TGTGCCAGCAGTTTCAAGGGAGGTCCGTACAATGAGCAGTTCTTC	CASSFKGGPYNEQFF
TRBJ2-3	TRBD2	once	TRBV27	TGTGCCAGCAGTCTCTTTAGCGGGAGCGGCACAGATACGCAGTATTTT	CASSLFSGSGTDTQYF
TRBJ1-5	.	once	TRBV28	TGTGCCAGCAGCCCTACTCAGGGGATCGGCAATCAGCCCCAGCATTTT	CASSPTQGIGNQPQHF
TRBJ2-2	.	.	TRBV5-6	TGTGCCAGCAGGATGGACCCGAACACCGGGGAGCTGTTTTTT	CASRMDPNTGELFF
TRBJ1-2	.	.	TRBV6-5	TGTGCCAGCAGTTACACAGCTAACTATGGCTACACCTTC	CASSYTANYGYTF
TRBJ1-6	.	.	TRBV4-1	TGCGCCAGCAGCCGACAGAGGCAGACGCAAGGGAATTCACCCCTCCACTTT	CASSRQRQTQGNSPLHF
TRBJ1-1	.	.	TRBV7-2	TGTGCCAGCTGTCAACAGGGAGCGAACACTGAAGCTTTCTTT	CASCQQGANTEAFF
TRBJ1-1	.	.	TRBV29-1	TGCAGCGTTGAGGGGCAGAACACTGAAGCTTTCTTT	CSVEGQNTEAFF
TRBJ2-6	.	once	TRBV6-4	TGTGCCAGCAGTGGTGGACATTCTGGGGCCAACGTCCTGACTTTC	CASSGGHSGANVLTF
TRBJ2-7	.	.	TRBV30	TGTGCCTGGTCTCAGGACCTCAGCACCTACGAGCAGTACTTC	CAWSQDLSTYEQYF
TRBJ1-2	TRBD1	.	TRBV5-4	TGTGCCAGCAGCTTGGGAGGGACAGTCCTTACTAACTATGGCTACACCTTC	CASSLGGTVLTNYGYTF
TRBJ1-1	.	.	TRBV18	TGTGCCAGCTCACCGCAAGGGGGGGAAAACACTGAAGCTTTCTTT	CASSPQGGENTEAFF
TRBJ1-2	.	.	TRBV15	TGTGCCACTCGGTCGGGTACTGGGGGTTCTGCGAACTATGGCTACACCTTC	CATRSGTGGSANYGYTF
TRBJ1-2	.	.	TRBV4-1	TGCGCCAGCAGCCAAGTCCCTACCGGGGTCTATGGCTACACCTTC	CASSQVPTGVYGYTF
TRBJ2-7	.	.	TRBV12-3/TRBV12-4	TGTGCCAGCAGTTTCGGCGGAACCTACGAGCAGTACTTC	CASSFGGTYEQYF
TRBJ2-1	.	.	TRBV5-4	TGTGCCAGCAGCTCGACTAACAGTAATGAGCAGTTCTTC	CASSSTNSNEQFF
TRBJ2-1	.	.	TRBV10-1	TGCGCCAGCAGTCCCGGCAGGGGTATGGGGGGAAACGGGAATGAGCAGTTCTTC	CASSPGRGMGGNGNEQFF